The 11 T cell receptor beta chains below were found in one sample sequenced in a study of shared clonotypes between healthy human individuals. Data came from immunoSEQ multiplex PCR; TCRdb stores just in-frame clones and leaves some out. Altogether 600,000 to 750,000 clones are present, roughly 88% being singletons, with the ten largest covering 34%. The sequenced sample consisted of memory CD8+ T cells from PBMCs. Stated subset: CD45RO+ cells pooled with CCR7-negative TemRA cells. Source of these receptors: a man younger than 35 in good health. Some clones in this sample may be carry-over from other donors' samples.

The chain is built from TRBV29-1 and TRBJ2-4, with 8 nucleotides matching TRBD2. CDR3 length: 16 residues. Per the germline V gene, CDR1 is SQVTM and CDR2 is ANQGSEA. With V trimmed by 5 bases and J by 0 bases, 9 bases remained unmatched. In DNA form, the CDR3 reads TGCAGCGTTACCTTTAGCGGGATCCTAGCCAAAAACATTCAGTACTTC. Its protein product is CSVTFSGILAKNIQYF.

This clone came up once. This chain joins TRBV6-6 and TRBJ1-2, with D unresolved. With 7 bases removed from V and 5 bases from J, the gap between germline ends came to 11 bases. Germline V lookup: CDR1 MNHNY, CDR2 SVGAGI (reference sequence). The CDR3 sequence is 12 residues long. The CDR3 sequence: CASTLDQYGYTF. As DNA, the CDR3 is TGTGCCAGCACTCTAGACCAATATGGCTACACCTTC.

The rearrangement joins TRBV7-2 to TRBJ2-1; maybe TRBD2 (6 bases). Germline V gives CDR1 SGHTA, CDR2 FQGNSA. Trimming took 5 bases from V and 9 from J, leaving 23 bases between them. The CDR3 is 16 amino acids. The CDR3 DNA reads TGTGCCAGCAGCCCGATCCGGGAGCGGTTCCAAAGTGAGCAGTTCTTC. Protein: CASSPIRERFQSEQFF. The variable domain in full, with the rest retrieved from reference TRBV7-2 and TRBJ2-1, is GAGVSQSPSNKVTEKGKDVELRCDPISGHTALYWYRQSLGQGLEFLIYFQGNSAPDKSGLPSDRFSAERTGGSVSTLTIQRTQQEDSAVYLCASSPIRERFQSEQFFGPGTRLTVL.

This sequence joins TRBV21-1 and TRBJ2-4; TRBD1 is taken as the D call from the table, unchecked against the DNA. TRBV21-1 is labeled a pseudogene. CDR3 length: 11 residues. CDR3: CASSTRTDFTF. CDR3 in DNA: TGTGCCAGCAGCACGAGGACAGATTTCACCTTC.

In its sample, this clone was seen a few times. The gene calls are TRBV6-5 and TRBJ1-2, with TRBD1 identical over 7 bases. After removal of 2 bases from V and 3 bases from J, the junction contained 0 bases not matched to a gene. Germline values: CDR1 MNHEY, CDR2 SVGAGI. The CDR3 is 13 amino acids. In DNA form, the CDR3 reads TGTGCCAGCAGTTACGGGACAGACTATGGCTACACCTTC. As protein: CASSYGTDYGYTF.

The gene calls are TRBV7-9 and TRBJ2-2, with unresolved D. V was cut by 5 bases and J by 6 bases, with 10 bases left in between. The CDR3 has 13 residues. Germline CDR1 SEHNR, CDR2 FQNEAQ (reference sequence). The CDR3 region is CASSPRTAGELFF. CDR3 coding DNA: TGTGCCAGCAGCCCACGTACAGCCGGGGAGCTGTTTTTT.

This rearrangement joins TRBV28 to TRBJ1-2, with D possibly TRBD1 on 6 matching bases. With 5 bases removed from V and 0 bases from J, the gap between germline ends came to 13 bases. This CDR3 contains 15 residues. Germline V gene sequence: CDR1 MDHEN, CDR2 SYDVKM. Written as DNA, the CDR3 is TGTGCCAGCAGTGTTAACAGGGACCCTAACTATGGCTACACCTTC. Protein: CASSVNRDPNYGYTF.

This clone was seen a single time. This chain links TRBV7-2 with TRBJ2-2, with D unresolved. Germline CDR1 and CDR2: SGHTA and FQGNSA. There are 11 residues in the CDR3. The V end was cut by 6 bases, the J end by 6 bases, with 5 bases between. Here the CDR3 reads CASRAAGELFF. Here the CDR3 DNA reads TGTGCCAGCAGGGCGGCCGGGGAGCTGTTTTTT. The full variable domain, completed using reference TRBV7-2 and TRBJ2-2, is GAGVSQSPSNKVTEKGKDVELRCDPISGHTALYWYRQSLGQGLEFLIYFQGNSAPDKSGLPSDRFSAERTGGSVSTLTIQRTQQEDSAVYLCASRAAGELFFGEGSRLTVL.

This clone occurred once. The chain employs TRBV30 and TRBJ1-2, with D uncertain. V was shortened by 2 bases and J by 0 bases, with 13 bases between the two germline ends. CDR3 size: 15 residues. Germline CDR1 is GTSNPN and CDR2 is SVGIG (reference sequence). CDR3 coding DNA: TGTGCCTGGAGTTCGGGGTCCCTATCTAACTATGGCTACACCTTC. Encoded protein: CAWSSGSLSNYGYTF.

This chain links TRBV12-5 with TRBJ2-7; no definite D call. The V gene's germline CDR1 is LGHNT and CDR2 FRNRAP. Trimming pared 9 bases from V and 5 bases from J, leaving 17 bases between. CDR3 length equals 13 residues. CDR3 in amino acids: CARSSQRSHEQYF. In nucleotides, the CDR3 is TGTGCTAGGAGCTCGCAGAGGTCCCACGAGCAGTACTTC.

V is TRBV15 and J is TRBJ2-2; D may be TRBD1 (5 bases). The CDR3 totals 18 residues. Germline lookup yields CDR1 LNHNV and CDR2 YYDKDF (reference sequence). Trimming cost V 0 bases and J 6 bases, with 20 bases left between them. CDR3 DNA: TGTGCCACCAGCAGAGAGACGCCGGACGTCAGGGCCGCCGGGGAGCTGTTTTTT. Its protein product is CATSRETPDVRAAGELFF.